A single sample is the source of the 21 T cell receptor beta chains below, sequenced in a study of response to subunit inactivated influenza vaccine. MiXCR, applied by TCRdb to the RT-PCR reads, yields one record per CDR3 protein. The data show hundreds of thousands of distinct CDR3 sequences, around 11% seen once. The starting material was PBMCs from blood, obtained on the day of vaccination. The receptors come from a man aged 50-59 years who received an inactivated influenza vaccine.

The V and J genes are TRBV2 and TRBJ2-1; TRBD2 is a possible D gene (5 bases). The CDR3 contains 16 residues. Per the germline V gene, CDR1 is SNHLY and CDR2 is FYNNEI. The V end was cut by 9 bases, the J end by 0 bases, with 18 bases between. The DNA for the CDR3 is TGTGCCAGGGGAGAATGGGGTGACAACTCCTACAATGAGCAGTTCTTC. Protein sequence: CARGEWGDNSYNEQFF. The whole variable domain, remainder taken from reference TRBV2 and TRBJ2-1, is EPEVTQTPSHQVTQMGQEVILRCVPISNHLYFYWYRQILGQKVEFLVSFYNNEISEKSEIFDDQFSVERPDGSNFTLKIRSTKLEDSAMYFCARGEWGDNSYNEQFFGPGTRLTVL.

V is TRBV5-1 and J is TRBJ2-7; TRBD1 agrees at 9 bases. CDR3 length: 18 residues. CDR1 is SGHRS and CDR2 is YFSETQ in the germline V gene. V shed 4 bases and J 5 bases; nucleotides not matched to a gene: 19. CDR3 sequence reads: CASSRGQGFSLIVNEQYF. CDR3 sequence (DNA): TGCGCCAGCAGCAGGGGACAGGGCTTCTCTCTGATCGTGAACGAGCAGTACTTC.

The V gene is TRBV2, the J gene TRBJ2-2; D not certain. Per germline, CDR1 SNHLY and CDR2 FYNNEI. Trimming took off 6 bases at V and 9 bases at J, with 11 bases between the two ends. The CDR3 consists of 12 residues. CDR3 amino acids: CASRTDSRELFF. In DNA form, the CDR3 reads TGTGCCAGCAGAACGGATTCTCGGGAGCTGTTTTTT.

The chain recombines TRBV20-1 with TRBJ1-2; no reliable D call. V dropped 5 bases and J dropped 2 bases, with 6 bases sitting between them. The CDR3 is made up of 11 amino acids. Germline CDR1 and CDR2: DFQATT and SNEGSKA (reference sequence). The CDR3 protein is CSALTNYGYTF. CDR3 coding DNA: TGCAGTGCTTTAACGAACTATGGCTACACCTTC.

This clonotype was counted ten times or more. V gene TRBV4-2 combines with J gene TRBJ2-3; weak D call: TRBD2 (6 bases). The CDR3 totals 15 residues. Per the germline V gene, CDR1 is LGHNA and CDR2 is YNFKEQ. V dropped 3 bases and J dropped 6 bases, with 16 bases sitting between them. This CDR3 reads CASSQGGPASDTQYF. Written as DNA, the CDR3 is TGTGCCAGCAGCCAGGGAGGTCCAGCCTCGGATACGCAGTATTTT.

This clonotype has just a few counts. The J gene is TRBJ2-7, the V gene TRBV12-3 or TRBV12-4, with D tentatively TRBD1 (6 bases). Trimming removed 6 bases from V and 3 bases from J, with 18 bases in between. The CDR3 loop spans 15 amino acids. CDR3 region: CASSPGTLDHYEQYF. The CDR3 DNA follows: TGTGCCAGCAGCCCAGGGACACTGGACCACTACGAGCAGTACTTC.

This clonotype was observed at least ten times. J is TRBJ2-7 and V is TRBV12-3 or TRBV12-4; D unclear. The CDR3 length is 13 residues. V lost 2 bases and J lost 3, with 8 bases in between. The CDR3 protein is CASSLFGVYEQYF. The CDR3 DNA reads as TGTGCCAGCAGTTTATTTGGGGTCTACGAGCAGTACTTC.

V and J are TRBV3-1 and TRBJ2-1, with D perhaps being TRBD1 or TRBD2 (5 bases each). Germline-derived CDR1 and CDR2 are LGHDT and YNNKEL (reference sequence). Trimming pared 0 bases from V and 8 bases from J, leaving 17 bases between. There are 16 residues in the CDR3. The CDR3 region is CASSQDHGGSADEQFF. The CDR3 DNA follows: TGTGCCAGCAGCCAAGATCATGGGGGATCGGCCGATGAGCAGTTCTTC.

The V and J genes are TRBV6-2 or TRBV6-3 and TRBJ2-7; TRBD1 aligns across 12 bases. The CDR3 sequence is 16 residues long. The V and J ends lost 2 bases and 4 bases, in that order; junction bases with no gene match: 6. Germline V CDR1 and CDR2: MNHEY, SVGEGT. CDR3 DNA: TGTGCCAGCAGTTACCGTGGGACAGGGGGCTCGTACGAGCAGTACTTC. It specifies CASSYRGTGGSYEQYF.

This chain connects TRBV6-1 to TRBJ1-4; D remains unclear. Germline assignment: CDR1 MNHNS and CDR2 SASEGT. The CDR3 runs to 13 residues. V was trimmed by 7 bases and J by 3 bases, leaving 9 bases between them. The CDR3, as DNA: TGTGCCAGCAAAGGTCATTCTAATGAAAAACTGTTTTTT. It translates to CASKGHSNEKLFF.

The CDR3 DNA sequence: TGTGCCAGCTCACCACTCGGCCTCGGGGAGCAGTACTTC. Its protein product is CASSPLGLGEQYF. The chain recombines TRBV18 with TRBJ2-7; D unresolved. Trimming pared 1 base from V and 7 bases from J, leaving 11 bases between. This CDR3 spans 13 amino acids. Germline CDR1 is KGHSH and CDR2 is LQKENI.

This clonotype has ten or more counts. V gene TRBV20-1 combines with J gene TRBJ1-2; D remains unclear. Per germline, CDR1 DFQATT and CDR2 SNEGSKA (reference sequence). V was trimmed by 1 base and J by 7 bases, leaving 7 bases between them. The length of the CDR3 is 11 residues. Here the CDR3 DNA reads TGCAGTGCTAGAGGAGTGGGTGGCTACACCTTC. This translates into CSARGVGGYTF.

The chain uses TRBV4-2 and TRBJ2-4, with unresolved D. CDR3 size: 19 residues. In germline, CDR1 is LGHNA, CDR2 YNFKEQ. Trimming removed 4 bases from V and 1 base from J, with 23 bases in between. The CDR3 sequence: CASSPSWLARTSAKNIQYF. The DNA of the CDR3 is TGTGCCAGCAGCCCAAGCTGGTTGGCCCGGACGTCGGCCAAAAACATTCAGTACTTC.

The sample holds many counts of this clonotype. The CDR3 loop reads CASSEWGTDTQYF. The CDR3, as DNA: TGTGCCAGCAGTGAGTGGGGCACAGATACGCAGTATTTT. J is TRBJ2-3 and V is TRBV12-3 or TRBV12-4; D ambiguous. This CDR3 has 13 amino acids. Trimming took off 5 bases at V and 1 base at J, with 7 bases between the two ends.

Many counts were recorded for this clonotype. The chain employs TRBV3-1 and TRBJ1-1; D not certain. The CDR3 runs to 13 residues. Germline lookup yields CDR1 LGHDT and CDR2 YNNKEL (reference sequence). V shed 3 bases and J shed 0 bases, with 5 bases lying between them. Written as DNA, the CDR3 is TGTGCCAGCAGCCAGACGGTGAACACTGAAGCTTTCTTT. Protein: CASSQTVNTEAFF.

This clonotype was counted a few times. V gene TRBV12-3 or TRBV12-4 combines with J gene TRBJ2-5, with D perhaps given as TRBD1 or TRBD2 (6 bases each). CDR3 size: 13 residues. The V and J ends lost 7 bases and 9 bases respectively, with 18 bases between them. The CDR3 nucleotides read TGTGCCAGCACCTTCCCAGGGGACTTAGCCCAGTACTTC. Its translation: CASTFPGDLAQYF.

This clonotype was detected many times. This CDR3 is CASSTQGGTDTQYF. The CDR3 DNA follows: TGCGCCAGCAGCACCCAAGGAGGCACAGATACGCAGTATTTT. The chain carries TRBV5-1 and TRBJ2-3; D is ambiguous. Per germline, CDR1 SGHRS and CDR2 YFSETQ. V lost 4 bases and J lost 1, with 10 bases in between. This CDR3 comprises 14 residues.

This clonotype was detected only a few times. V is TRBV10-3 and J is TRBJ2-1, with 7 bases identical to TRBD1. The germline V gene encodes CDR1 ENHRY and CDR2 SYGVKD. This CDR3 contains 17 residues. Unmatched junction bases numbered 8, after V lost 3 bases and J lost 0 bases. The CDR3 is CAISDFLQGSSYNEQFF. In DNA form, the CDR3 reads TGTGCCATCAGTGACTTTTTACAGGGGAGCTCCTACAATGAGCAGTTCTTC.

Ten or more counts support this clonotype. V gene TRBV3-1 combines with J gene TRBJ2-3; 11 positions match TRBD2. The germline gives CDR1 LGHDT, CDR2 YNNKEL (reference sequence). The CDR3 covers 15 residues. V lost 4 bases and J lost 7; bases outside the gene matches: 7. For the CDR3, the DNA is TGTGCCAGCAGCCCTATAGCGGGAGGGCCACATACGCAGTATTTT. It translates to CASSPIAGGPHTQYF.

The rearrangement links TRBV7-8 to TRBJ1-1; possibly TRBD1 for D (5 bases). This CDR3 region has 14 residues. Trimming left V 5 bases short and J 4 bases short, with 14 bases between. Germline V gene lookup returns CDR1 SGHVS and CDR2 FQNEAQ. CDR3 sequence: CASSQAGGGTEAFF. The CDR3 region has the DNA TGTGCCAGCAGCCAGGCAGGCGGGGGCACTGAAGCTTTCTTT. Drawing the rest from reference TRBV7-8 and TRBJ1-1, the complete variable domain is GAGVSQSPRYKVAKRGQDVALRCDPISGHVSLFWYQQALGQGPEFLTYFQNEAQLDKSGLPSDRFFAERPEGSVSTLKIQRTQQEDSAVYLCASSQAGGGTEAFFGQGTRLTVV.

This clonotype was detected a few times. The CDR3 protein is CASSPFRGDEQFF. The CDR3 DNA is TGTGCCAGCAGCCCATTCAGGGGCGATGAGCAGTTCTTC. The chain couples TRBV14 to TRBJ2-1; TRBD1 might be the D (6 bases). Germline-derived CDR1 and CDR2 are SGHDN and FVKESK. This CDR3 is built from 13 residues. The V gene lost 4 bases and the J gene lost 8 bases, with 12 bases spanning the gap.